This T cell receptor beta chain is from a study of spatial heterogeneity in lung cancer. This clonotype occurred many times. At one end the junction does not follow the germline gene, possibly because of a read error. From germline, CDR1 is SSHAT and CDR2 FNYEAQ (reference sequence). This CDR3 has 15 amino acids. Time point defined: sample taken at primary tumor resection. No cell sorting; template was whole RNA from tumor, lung tissue or PBMC. A single record per CDR3 protein comes from TCRdb applying MiXCR to the 5' RACE reads. Of around 12,000 distinct CDR3 sequences listed, approximately 15% are singletons.

The sequences come from PBMCs, collected at surgery. J is TRBJ2-1 and V is TRBV7-7; TRBD1 aligns across 9 bases. This TCR came from a male donor with early-stage non-small cell lung cancer. DNA for the CDR3: TGTGCTAGCAGCTTTCGGACAGGGGTTGGCGATGAGCAGTTCTTC. This encodes CASSFRTGVGDEQFF.